A single T cell receptor (beta chain) is shown here with its context. The data were obtained in a study of identical twins. V shed 1 base and J 5 bases; nucleotides not matched to a gene: 8. Germline V CDR1 and CDR2: SGHAT, FQNNGV. The CDR3 sequence is 15 residues long. The authors used template switching to add a universal primer site and gave cDNA unique molecular identifiers. MiXCR, run by TCRdb on the 5' RACE reads, gives a single entry per CDR3 protein. The data show some 240,000 distinct CDR3 sequences, roughly 8.7% seen once. The data also belong to a second study, concerning yellow fever vaccine responses in identical twins.

The sequencing sample was made of CD8+ T cells sorted from blood. This chain links TRBV11-2 with TRBJ2-7, with 7 bases matching TRBD1. The receptor comes from a woman aged 18-29 years in good health. In DNA form, the CDR3 reads TGTGCCAGCAGCTTAGCCGACAGGGTCCATGACGAGCAGTACTTC. This encodes CASSLADRVHDEQYF.